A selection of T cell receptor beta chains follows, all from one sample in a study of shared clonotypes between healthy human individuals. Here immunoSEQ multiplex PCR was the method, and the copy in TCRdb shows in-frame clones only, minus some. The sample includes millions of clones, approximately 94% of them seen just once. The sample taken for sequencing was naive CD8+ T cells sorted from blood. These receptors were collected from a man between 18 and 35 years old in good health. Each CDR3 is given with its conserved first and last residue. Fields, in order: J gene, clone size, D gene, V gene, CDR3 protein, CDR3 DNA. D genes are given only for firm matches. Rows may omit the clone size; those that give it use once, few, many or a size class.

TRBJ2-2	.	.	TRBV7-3	CASSSQGWTGELFF	TGTGCCAGCAGCTCACAGGGTTGGACCGGGGAGCTGTTTTTT
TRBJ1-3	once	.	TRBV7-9	CASSLGPPGHFSGNTIYF	TGTGCCAGCAGCTTAGGGCCCCCGGGCCACTTCTCTGGAAACACCATATATTTT
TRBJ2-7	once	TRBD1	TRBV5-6	CASSWDRVYEQYF	TGTGCCAGCAGCTGGGACAGGGTGTACGAGCAGTACTTC
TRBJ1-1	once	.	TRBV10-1	CASSQGTAEAFF	TGCGCCAGCAGCCAAGGGACGGCTGAAGCTTTCTTT
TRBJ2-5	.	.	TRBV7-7	CASSFSSGAQETQYF	TGTGCTAGCAGCTTTTCCTCCGGGGCCCAAGAGACCCAGTACTTC
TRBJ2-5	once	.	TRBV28	CASSGLKLGETQYF	TGTGCCAGCTCGGGTCTTAAGTTGGGGGAGACCCAGTACTTC
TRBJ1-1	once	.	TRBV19	CATHPAGANTEAFF	TGTGCCACCCACCCGGCGGGGGCTAACACTGAAGCTTTCTTT
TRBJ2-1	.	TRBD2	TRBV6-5	CASTPSGGAVEQFF	TGTGCCAGTACGCCATCGGGAGGTGCTGTTGAGCAGTTCTTC
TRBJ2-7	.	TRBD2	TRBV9	CASSVGLAGGTYEQYF	TGTGCCAGCAGCGTTGGACTAGCGGGAGGTACCTACGAGCAGTACTTC
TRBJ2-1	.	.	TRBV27	CASSSSDGNEQFF	TGTGCCAGCAGTTCCTCAGACGGCAATGAGCAGTTCTTC
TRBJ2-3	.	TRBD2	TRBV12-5	CARSGLAGSSTDTQYF	TGTGCTAGGTCGGGGCTAGCGGGATCTAGCACAGATACGCAGTATTTT
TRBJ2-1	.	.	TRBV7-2	CASSLDHYEQFF	TGTGCCAGCAGCTTAGATCACTATGAGCAGTTCTTC
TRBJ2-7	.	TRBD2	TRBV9	CASSPGLAGNYEQYF	TGTGCCAGCAGCCCAGGACTAGCGGGGAACTACGAGCAGTACTTC
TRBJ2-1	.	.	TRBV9	CASSVADWAQGPYNEQFF	TGTGCCAGCAGCGTAGCCGACTGGGCCCAGGGCCCCTACAATGAGCAGTTCTTC
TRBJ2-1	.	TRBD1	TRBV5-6	CASSLEVGTGVYNEQFF	TGTGCCAGCAGCTTGGAGGTCGGGACAGGGGTCTACAATGAGCAGTTCTTC
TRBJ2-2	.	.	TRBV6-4	CASSDHRGGTGELFF	TGTGCCAGCAGTGATCACAGGGGAGGCACCGGGGAGCTGTTTTTT
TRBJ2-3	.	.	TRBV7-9	CASSFLLGDTQYF	TGTGCCAGCAGCTTTCTTTTGGGAGATACGCAGTATTTT
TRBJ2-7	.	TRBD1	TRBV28	CASTGGATYEQYF	TGTGCCTCCACAGGGGGCGCGACCTACGAGCAGTACTTC
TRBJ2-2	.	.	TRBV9	CASSVGTTGELFF	TGTGCCAGCAGCGTAGGGACGACCGGGGAGCTGTTTTTT
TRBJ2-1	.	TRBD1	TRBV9	CASSVVDRVQQQFF	TGTGCCAGCAGCGTAGTCGACAGGGTCCAGCAACAGTTCTTC
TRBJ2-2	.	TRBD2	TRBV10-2	CASSVASGGTGELFF	TGCGCCAGCAGTGTAGCTAGCGGGGGTACCGGGGAGCTGTTTTTT
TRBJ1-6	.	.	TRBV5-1	CASSLTASSYNSPLHF	TGCGCCAGCAGCTTGACAGCGAGCTCCTATAATTCACCCCTCCACTTT
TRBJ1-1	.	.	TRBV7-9	CASSLEWETEAFF	TGTGCCAGCAGCTTAGAGTGGGAGACTGAAGCTTTCTTT
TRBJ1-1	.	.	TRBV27	CAAQAGNTEAFF	TGTGCCGCCCAGGCGGGAAACACTGAAGCTTTCTTT
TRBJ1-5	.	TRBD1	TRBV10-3	CATRQGGQPQHF	TGTGCCACCCGACAGGGGGGTCAGCCCCAGCATTTT
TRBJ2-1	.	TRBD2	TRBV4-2	CASSDRLAGGTYNEQFF	TGTGCCAGCAGCGACCGACTAGCGGGAGGCACCTACAATGAGCAGTTCTTC
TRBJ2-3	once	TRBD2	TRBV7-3	CASRIAGGPPDTQYF	TGTGCCAGCAGAATAGCGGGGGGCCCCCCAGATACGCAGTATTTT
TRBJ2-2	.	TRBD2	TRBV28	CASSPPRLAMNTGELFF	TGTGCCAGCAGTCCCCCGCGACTAGCGATGAACACCGGGGAGCTGTTTTTT
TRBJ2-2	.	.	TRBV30	CAWSVGNTGELFF	TGTGCCTGGAGTGTAGGTAACACCGGGGAGCTGTTTTTT
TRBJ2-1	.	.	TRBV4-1	CASSQAVAEQFF	TGCGCCAGCAGCCAAGCGGTAGCGGAGCAGTTCTTC
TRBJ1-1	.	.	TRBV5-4	CASSPGSGNTEAFF	TGTGCCAGCAGCCCAGGGAGTGGGAACACTGAAGCTTTCTTT
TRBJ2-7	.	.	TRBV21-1	CARQTLGGPSPSYEQYF	TGTGCCAGACAAACCCTCGGTGGGCCGTCCCCATCCTACGAGCAGTACTTC
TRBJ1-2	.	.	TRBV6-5	CASSYSEGSNYGYTF	TGTGCCAGCAGTTACTCGGAGGGCTCCAACTATGGCTACACCTTC
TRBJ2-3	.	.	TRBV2	CARTIAARNTQYF	TGTGCCAGGACGATAGCAGCGAGGAATACGCAGTATTTT
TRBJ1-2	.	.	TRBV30	CAWNGGMRGYTF	TGTGCCTGGAATGGGGGGATGAGGGGCTACACCTTC
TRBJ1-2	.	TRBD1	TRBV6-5	CASSVYPRDSYGYTF	TGTGCCAGCAGTGTCTATCCCCGGGACAGCTATGGCTACACCTTC
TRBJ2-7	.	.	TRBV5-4	CASSGASEQYF	TGTGCCAGCAGCGGGGCGTCCGAGCAGTACTTC
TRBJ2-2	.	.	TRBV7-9	CASSGEDSLFF	TGTGCCAGCAGCGGAGAGGACTCCCTGTTTTTT
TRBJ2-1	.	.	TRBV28	CASSSLNWDQKPYNEQFF	TGTGCCAGCAGTTCCCTCAACTGGGACCAAAAACCTTACAATGAGCAGTTCTTC
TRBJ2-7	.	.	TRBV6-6	CASSSRTGTSYEQYF	TGTGCCAGCAGTTCACGGACGGGGACCTCCTACGAGCAGTACTTC
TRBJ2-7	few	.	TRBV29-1	CSVEDPYEQYF	TGCAGCGTTGAGGATCCCTACGAGCAGTACTTC
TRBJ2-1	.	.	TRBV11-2	CASSLGAEEFF	TGTGCCAGCAGCTTGGGGGCCGAGGAGTTCTTC
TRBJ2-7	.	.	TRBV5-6	CATGEGTRYEQYF	TGTGCCACAGGAGAGGGGACAAGGTACGAGCAGTACTTC
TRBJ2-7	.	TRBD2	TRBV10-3	CAISESGRAGEQYF	TGTGCCATCAGTGAGAGCGGGAGGGCGGGGGAGCAGTACTTC
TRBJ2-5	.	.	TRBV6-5	CASSYGPIQETQYF	TGTGCCAGCAGTTACGGACCGATCCAAGAGACCCAGTACTTC
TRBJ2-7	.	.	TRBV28	CASRTDIDEQYF	TGTGCCAGCAGAACTGACATCGACGAGCAGTACTTC
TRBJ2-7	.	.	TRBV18	CASSPPMGLVSYEQYF	TGTGCCAGCTCACCACCAATGGGGCTAGTCTCCTACGAGCAGTACTTC
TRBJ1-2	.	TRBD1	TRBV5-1	CASSPRGGGGYTF	TGCGCCAGCAGCCCCAGAGGGGGCGGTGGCTACACCTTC